This TCR beta chain derives from a study of cytomegalovirus exposure and HLA in healthy donors. Study context: Earlier, fewer than 140 million unique TCR beta sequences were recovered from around 180 million T cells by an analysis. Study outcomes and limitations: In a later analysis, TCR association rates varied by HLA locus: DRB1 most, HLA-C fewest. HLA allele associations emerged for 17,000 or so TCR beta sequences in a later analysis, at 0.05 false discovery rate. Exclusion as indistinguishable affected some V segments, including TRBV6-2 and TRBV6-3.

Germline CDR1 reads LGHNA; CDR2 reads YSLEER. The CDR3 is 18 residues long. After removal of 0 bases from V and 0 bases from J, the junction contained 8 bases not matched to a gene. PCR was performed using 60 Vbeta and 13 Jbeta primers. The assay was immunoSEQ multiplex PCR, and TCRdb's table has in-frame clones only and misses some. This table holds around 160,000 clones, over 75% found once. To note about this clone: The antigen is undetermined.

The sample was PBMCs. The source of this sequence is a man aged 18 to 30 in good health and CMV-seropositive. The chain has TRBV4-3 and TRBJ2-3; 8 bases are shared with TRBD2. The CDR3 here is CASSQDPFAGGSTDTQYF. The CDR3 DNA reads TGCGCCAGCAGCCAAGATCCGTTTGCGGGGGGAAGCACAGATACGCAGTATTTT.